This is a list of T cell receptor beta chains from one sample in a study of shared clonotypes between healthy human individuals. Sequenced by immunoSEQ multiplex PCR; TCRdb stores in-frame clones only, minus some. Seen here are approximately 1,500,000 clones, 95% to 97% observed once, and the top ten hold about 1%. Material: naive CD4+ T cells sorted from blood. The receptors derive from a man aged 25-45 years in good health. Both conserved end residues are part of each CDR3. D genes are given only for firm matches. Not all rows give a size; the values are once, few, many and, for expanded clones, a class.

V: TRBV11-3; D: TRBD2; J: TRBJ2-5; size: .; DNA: TGTGCCAGCAGCCCCAGAGCGGGAGCAGAGACCCAGTACTTC; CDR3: CASSPRAGAETQYF
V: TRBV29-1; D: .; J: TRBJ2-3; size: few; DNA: TGCAGCGTTGTAACCACGACCCCAGATACGCAGTATTTT; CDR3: CSVVTTTPDTQYF
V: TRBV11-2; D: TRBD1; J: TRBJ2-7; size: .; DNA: TGTGCCAGCAGGGGGACAGGGGTGAGAGAGCAGTACTTC; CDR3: CASRGTGVREQYF
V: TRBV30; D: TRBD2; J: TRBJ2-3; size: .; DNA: TGTGCCTGGAGTTCCCAGCGGGAGTTCGCAGATACGCAGTATTTT; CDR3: CAWSSQREFADTQYF
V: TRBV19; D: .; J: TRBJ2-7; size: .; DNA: TGTGCCAGTAGTATAGATGGGGGTGGCGAGCAGTACTTC; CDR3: CASSIDGGGEQYF
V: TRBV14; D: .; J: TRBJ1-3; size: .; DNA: TGTGCCAGCAGCGTTGGAAACACCATATATTTT; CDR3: CASSVGNTIYF
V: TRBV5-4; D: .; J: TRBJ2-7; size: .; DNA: TGTGCCAGCAGCTCGAAGACTAAACGATACGAGCAGTACTTC; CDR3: CASSSKTKRYEQYF
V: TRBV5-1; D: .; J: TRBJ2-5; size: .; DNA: TGCGCCAGCAGCTTGGCTACAGGTCCATCTACCCTAACTGGGGTAGAAGAGACCCAGTACTTC; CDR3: CASSLATGPSTLTGVEETQYF
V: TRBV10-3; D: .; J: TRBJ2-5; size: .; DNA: TGTGCCATTCCGGGACCCGGGGCGCAAGAGACCCAGTACTTC; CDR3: CAIPGPGAQETQYF
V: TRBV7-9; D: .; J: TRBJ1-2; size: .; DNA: TGTGCCAGCAGCTTGGGGGCCGGTAACTATGGCTACACCTTC; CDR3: CASSLGAGNYGYTF
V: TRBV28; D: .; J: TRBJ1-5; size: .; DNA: TGTGCCAGCAGTTTGTTAGGAGGTAATCAGCCCCAGCATTTT; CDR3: CASSLLGGNQPQHF
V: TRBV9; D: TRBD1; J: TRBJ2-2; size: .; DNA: TGTGCCAGCAGCTCCGGGACAGGGGTCACCGGGGAGCTGTTTTTT; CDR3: CASSSGTGVTGELFF
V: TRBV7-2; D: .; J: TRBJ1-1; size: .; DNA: TGTGCCAGCAGCTTAATGGGGAGCCCCTGGGGGAACACTGAAGCTTTCTTT; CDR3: CASSLMGSPWGNTEAFF
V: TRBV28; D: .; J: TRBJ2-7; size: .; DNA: TGTGCCAGCAGACCCCATGGGGACCTCGAGCAGTACTTC; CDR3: CASRPHGDLEQYF
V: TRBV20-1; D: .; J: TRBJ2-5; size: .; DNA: TGCAGTGCCGGGAAAGAGACCCAGTACTTC; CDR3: CSAGKETQYF
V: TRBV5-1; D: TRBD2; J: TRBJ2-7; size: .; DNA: TGCGCCAGCAGCCCCCAAGCGGGAGAAGCCTACGAGCAGTACTTC; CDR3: CASSPQAGEAYEQYF
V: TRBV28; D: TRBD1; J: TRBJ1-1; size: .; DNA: TGTGCCAGCAGTCCGTGGACAGGGTACGGAACTTTCTTT; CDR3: CASSPWTGYGTFF
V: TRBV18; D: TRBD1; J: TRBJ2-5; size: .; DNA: TGTGCCAGCTCACGGACAGGGCAAGAGACCCAGTACTTC; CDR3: CASSRTGQETQYF
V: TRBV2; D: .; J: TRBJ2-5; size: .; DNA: TGTGCCAGCAGTGGGGGACGTATGGAGACCCAGTACTTC; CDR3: CASSGGRMETQYF
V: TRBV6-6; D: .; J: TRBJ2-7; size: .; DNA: TGTGCCAGCAGTTCACATCAGGGCTACGAGCAGTACTTC; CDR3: CASSSHQGYEQYF
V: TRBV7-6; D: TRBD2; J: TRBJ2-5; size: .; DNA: TGTGCCAGCAGCTCTTCTGGCGGGAGGGGAGAGACCCAGTACTTC; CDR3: CASSSSGGRGETQYF
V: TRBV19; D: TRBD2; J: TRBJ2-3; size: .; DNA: TGTGCCAGTAGTGTTACGACTAGCGCAGTCACAGATACGCAGTATTTT; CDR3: CASSVTTSAVTDTQYF
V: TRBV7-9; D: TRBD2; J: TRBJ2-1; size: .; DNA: TGTGCCAGCAGCTCCAAGACTAGCGGGAGAACCTCCTACAATGAGCAGTTCTTC; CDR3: CASSSKTSGRTSYNEQFF
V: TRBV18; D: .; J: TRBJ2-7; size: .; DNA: TGTGCCAGCTCACCATCGGGGCGGGAGCAGTACTTC; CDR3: CASSPSGREQYF
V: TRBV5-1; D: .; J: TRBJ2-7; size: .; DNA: TGCGCCAGCAGCCGAACCGGGCCCCCTATCTACGAGCAGTACTTC; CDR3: CASSRTGPPIYEQYF
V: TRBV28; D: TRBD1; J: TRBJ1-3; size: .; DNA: TGTGCCAGCAGCCAACCGGGACAGGGGGAAGGAAACACCATATATTTT; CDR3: CASSQPGQGEGNTIYF
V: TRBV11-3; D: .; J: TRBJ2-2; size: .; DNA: TGTGCCAGCAGCTCTGGGCTCGCGAACACCGGGGAGCTGTTTTTT; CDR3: CASSSGLANTGELFF
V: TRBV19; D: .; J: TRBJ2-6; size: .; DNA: TGTGCCAGTATAGGGCACTCTGGGGCCAACGTCCTGACTTTC; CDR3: CASIGHSGANVLTF
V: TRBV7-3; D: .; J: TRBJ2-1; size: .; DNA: TGTGCCAGCAGCCCCCCCGGCCTAAACAATGAGCAGTTCTTC; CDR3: CASSPPGLNNEQFF
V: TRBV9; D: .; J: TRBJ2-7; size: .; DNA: TGTGCCAGCAGCGTAGGGAGGGGACAGAGCTCCTACGAGCAGTACTTC; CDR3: CASSVGRGQSSYEQYF
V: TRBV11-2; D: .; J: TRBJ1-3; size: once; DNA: TGTGCCAGCAGCTTTGATGCATTAGGACTCCTGCCCTCTGGAAACACCATATATTTT; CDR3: CASSFDALGLLPSGNTIYF
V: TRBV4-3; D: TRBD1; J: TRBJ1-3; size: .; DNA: TGCGCCAGCAGCCAAGTTGACAGGGGTCTTTCCATATATTTT; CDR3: CASSQVDRGLSIYF
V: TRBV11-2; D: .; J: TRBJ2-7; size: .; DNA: TGTGCCAGCAGGCTGGACGGGAGCTCCTACGAGCAGTACTTC; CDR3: CASRLDGSSYEQYF
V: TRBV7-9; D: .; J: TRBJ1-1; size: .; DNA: TGTGCCAGCAGGGACCAGGGTGATTGGGGGGTTGAAGCTTTCTTT; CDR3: CASRDQGDWGVEAFF
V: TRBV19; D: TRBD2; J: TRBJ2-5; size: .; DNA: TGTGCCAGTAGTACCCCCTCACTAGAGCGGGGCGAAGAGACCCAGTACTTC; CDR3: CASSTPSLERGEETQYF
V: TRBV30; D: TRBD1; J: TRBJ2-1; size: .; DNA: TGTGCCTGGCTATGGGACAGGGGATACAATGAGCAGTTCTTC; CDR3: CAWLWDRGYNEQFF
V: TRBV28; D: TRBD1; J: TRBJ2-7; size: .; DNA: TGTGCCAGCAGTTGGAAGTGGGGGGACAGGGGATCGTATTACGAGCAGTACTTC; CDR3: CASSWKWGDRGSYYEQYF
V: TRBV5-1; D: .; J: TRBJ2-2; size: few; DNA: TGCGCCAGCAGCCGGACAGAGATGAACACCGGGGAGCTGTTTTTT; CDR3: CASSRTEMNTGELFF
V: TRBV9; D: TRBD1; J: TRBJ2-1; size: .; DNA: TGTGCCAGCAGCGTAAGGACAGGGGGTAGGGATGAGCAGTTCTTC; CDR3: CASSVRTGGRDEQFF
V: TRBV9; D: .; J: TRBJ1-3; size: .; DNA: TGTGCCAGCAGCGCAGGACTGTCTGGAAACACCATATATTTT; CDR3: CASSAGLSGNTIYF
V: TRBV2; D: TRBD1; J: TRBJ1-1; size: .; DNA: TGTGCCAGCAGTGAAGGCCCGGGACAGGGGACTGAAGCTTTCTTT; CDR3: CASSEGPGQGTEAFF
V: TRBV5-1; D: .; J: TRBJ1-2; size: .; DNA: TGCGCCAGCAGCTTGGCCTCGGGGACCGCCTATGGCTACACCTTC; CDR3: CASSLASGTAYGYTF
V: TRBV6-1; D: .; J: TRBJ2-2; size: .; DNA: TGTGCCAGCGGGGACCTCTATAACACCGGGGAGCTGTTTTTT; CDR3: CASGDLYNTGELFF
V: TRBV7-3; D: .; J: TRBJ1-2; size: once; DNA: TGTGCCAGCAGCTCGGGACGGGGAGTCTATGGCTACACCTTC; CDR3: CASSSGRGVYGYTF
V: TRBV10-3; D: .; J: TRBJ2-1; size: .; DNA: TGTGCCATCAGTGGGTCGGGAGATTCCTACAATGAGCAGTTCTTC; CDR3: CAISGSGDSYNEQFF
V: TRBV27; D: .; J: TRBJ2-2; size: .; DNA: TGTGCCAGCAGTCCAAGGACAGCCAACACCGGGGAGCTGTTTTTT; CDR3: CASSPRTANTGELFF
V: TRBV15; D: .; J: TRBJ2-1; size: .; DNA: TGTGCCACCAGCAGAGGTATGACTGACAATGAGCAGTTCTTC; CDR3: CATSRGMTDNEQFF
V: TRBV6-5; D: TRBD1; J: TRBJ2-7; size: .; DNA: TGTGCCAGCAGTAGGGACAGGCCAGCCTACGAGCAGTACTTC; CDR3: CASSRDRPAYEQYF
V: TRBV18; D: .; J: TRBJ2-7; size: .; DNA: TGTGCCAGCTCACTCAGGGGCATGGGTACCTACGAGCAGTACTTC; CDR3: CASSLRGMGTYEQYF
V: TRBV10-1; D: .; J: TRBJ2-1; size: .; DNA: TGCGCCAGCAGTGAGTTGGGTTCCTCCTACAATGAGCAGTTCTTC; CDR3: CASSELGSSYNEQFF
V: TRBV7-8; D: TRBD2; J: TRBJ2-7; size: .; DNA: TGTGCCAGCAGCTTAGAGGCTAGCGGGAGAATCTCCTCCTACGAGCAGTACTTC; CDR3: CASSLEASGRISSYEQYF
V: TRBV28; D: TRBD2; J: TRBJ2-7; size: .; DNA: TGTGCCAGCCTGGGTAGCGGCGGGGAGGGGGAGCAGTACTTC; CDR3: CASLGSGGEGEQYF
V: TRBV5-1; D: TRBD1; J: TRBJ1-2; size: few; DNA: TGCGCCAGCAGCTCACAGGGGGCTAACTATGGCTACACCTTC; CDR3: CASSSQGANYGYTF
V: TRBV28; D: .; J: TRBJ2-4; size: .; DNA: TGTGCCAGCAGTCTTCTGGGTGCTGACATTCAGTACTTC; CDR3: CASSLLGADIQYF